Following are 25 T cell receptor beta chains from one sample sequenced in a study of T cell responses to AZD1222 COVID-19 vaccine. Measured with immunoSEQ multiplex PCR; TCRdb has only the in-frame clones, and not every one. The table records some 110,000 clones, 80% to 90% of them present only once. Sequenced material: peripheral blood, taken on day 0 of AZD1222 vaccination. The receptors here all came from an adult in good health.

The chain has TRBV27 and TRBJ2-7; D call uncertain. In germline, CDR1 is MNHEY, CDR2 SMNVEV (reference sequence). The ends were cut back, 6 bases at V and 1 base at J, with 10 bases in the middle. CDR3 length: 13 residues. The CDR3 spells CASRGRTSYEQYF. The CDR3 DNA sequence: TGTGCCAGCAGAGGACGGACGTCCTACGAGCAGTACTTC.

The chain uses TRBV28 and TRBJ2-7, with D unclear. Germline V CDR1 and CDR2: MDHEN, SYDVKM. The V end was cut by 2 bases, the J end by 2 bases, with 7 bases between. There are 13 residues in the CDR3. The CDR3 nucleotides are TGTGCCAGCAGTTTAGTCCAGCCCTACGAGCAGTACTTC. Translated: CASSLVQPYEQYF.

The chain couples TRBV28 to TRBJ1-5, with D perhaps TRBD1 (6 bases). The V gene lost 8 bases and the J gene lost 5 bases, with 13 bases spanning the gap. The germline gives CDR1 MDHEN, CDR2 SYDVKM. This CDR3 region has 13 residues. The CDR3 DNA sequence: TGTGCCAGCGCCGGTACAGGGTATCAGCCCCAGCATTTT. Encoded protein: CASAGTGYQPQHF.

The chain couples TRBV5-1 to TRBJ1-3, with 8 bases matching TRBD1. The CDR3 has 16 residues. CDR1 and CDR2 from the germline V gene are SGHRS and YFSETQ. V lost 3 bases, J lost 0 bases, and 5 bases stayed unmatched. CDR3 coding DNA: TGCGCCAGCAGCTCGATAACAGGGGGCTCTGGAAACACCATATATTTT. Translating gives CASSSITGGSGNTIYF.

The chain is built from TRBV19 and TRBJ1-3, with D perhaps TRBD1 (5 bases). The CDR3 is 16 residues long. Germline V CDR1 and CDR2: LNHDA, SQIVND (reference sequence). V lost 8 bases and J lost 0, with 17 bases in between. The CDR3 region is CASGPLGRGSGNTIYF. Here the CDR3 DNA reads TGTGCCAGTGGTCCCCTGGGACGGGGCTCTGGAAACACCATATATTTT.

The chain couples TRBV18 to TRBJ1-1; 9 nucleotides match TRBD1. The junction had 4 bases not matched to a gene; V was cut back by 3 bases and J by 2 bases. CDR1 KGHSH and CDR2 LQKENI come from the germline V gene. This CDR3 contains 15 residues. CDR3 bases: TGTGCCAGCTCACCGGGACAGGGAATCAACACTGAAGCTTTCTTT. Translation gives CASSPGQGINTEAFF.

The chain couples TRBV7-9 to TRBJ2-5, with D unclear. Trimming shortened V by 1 base and J by 4 bases, and 7 bases separated the two germline ends. Germline values: CDR1 SEHNR, CDR2 FQNEAQ (reference sequence). The CDR3 spans 13 residues. The CDR3 DNA follows: TGTGCCAGCAGCTTAGGTTTTCTAGAGACCCAGTACTTC. Translating gives CASSLGFLETQYF.

Only one count was recorded for this clone. V and J are TRBV7-8 and TRBJ1-3; 7 nucleotides agree with TRBD1. Germline assignment: CDR1 SGHVS and CDR2 FQNEAQ. The junction had 10 bases not matched to a gene; V was cut back by 5 bases and J by 0 bases. This CDR3 contains 17 residues. CDR3 nucleotides: TGTGCCAGCAGCCCCCGGACAGGACAAGTCTCTGGAAACACCATATATTTT. Encoded protein: CASSPRTGQVSGNTIYF.

This rearrangement joins TRBV30 to TRBJ2-5; 8 positions agree with TRBD2. The CDR3 totals 13 residues. V dropped 3 bases and J dropped 5; count of bases not matched to a gene: 5. The germline V gene has CDR1 GTSNPN and CDR2 SVGIG (reference sequence). CDR3 nucleotide sequence: TGTGCCTGGAGCGGGACTAGTGGGGAGACCCAGTACTTC. Translated, it gives CAWSGTSGETQYF.

The chain has TRBV28 and TRBJ2-7, with D perhaps matching TRBD1 or TRBD2 (5 bases each). CDR3 length equals 15 residues. The V gene lost 3 bases and the J gene lost 0 bases, with 12 bases spanning the gap. Germline CDR1 reads MDHEN; CDR2 reads SYDVKM. The CDR3 DNA follows: TGTGCCAGCAGTTTTTCAGGGACGGACTCCTACGAGCAGTACTTC. It specifies CASSFSGTDSYEQYF.

This sequence joins TRBV27 and TRBJ2-2; no reliable D call. The CDR3 is 14 residues long. Trimming took off 6 bases at V and 0 bases at J, with 8 bases between the two ends. The germline gives CDR1 MNHEY, CDR2 SMNVEV (reference sequence). Here the CDR3 reads CASRAISNTGELFF. CDR3 DNA: TGTGCCAGCAGGGCTATATCGAACACCGGGGAGCTGTTTTTT.

CDR3 nucleotides: TGTGCCAGCAGCTTATTTGCGAATGAGCAGTTCTTC. This gives the protein CASSLFANEQFF. V gene TRBV7-8 combines with J gene TRBJ2-1; D is undetermined. The germline V gene has CDR1 SGHVS and CDR2 FQNEAQ. The CDR3 extends over 12 amino acids. V dropped 2 bases and J dropped 7 bases, with 6 bases sitting between them.

This clone is a singleton in its sample. The gene calls are TRBV6-4 and TRBJ2-7; D is ambiguous. The CDR3 has 17 residues. Germline CDR1 and CDR2: MRHNA and SNTAGT. The V end lost 6 bases, the J end lost 3 bases, and 24 bases lay between the germline ends. The CDR3 loop reads CASSYTVKQFTHYEQYF. The CDR3 DNA reads as TGTGCCAGCAGCTACACTGTAAAACAGTTCACCCACTACGAGCAGTACTTC.

This CDR3 is CASSLSGGDYGYTF. CDR3 DNA: TGTGCCAGCAGCTTATCGGGGGGCGACTATGGCTACACCTTC. The genes are TRBV7-2 and TRBJ1-2; a weak D match, TRBD1 (6 bases). The germline V and J ends were trimmed by 2 bases and 3 bases, with 10 bases remaining between them. CDR3 length equals 14 residues. Germline CDR1 reads SGHTA; CDR2 reads FQGNSA.

This clone has a single count. This chain joins TRBV27 and TRBJ2-1; D ambiguous. Germline V lookup: CDR1 MNHEY, CDR2 SMNVEV (reference sequence). Trimming left V 1 base short and J 5 bases short, with 15 bases between. This CDR3 spans 16 amino acids. The CDR3 spells CASSLYRQRVNNEQFF. The CDR3 DNA sequence: TGTGCCAGCAGTTTATATCGTCAAAGAGTGAACAATGAGCAGTTCTTC.

This clone was counted between two and nine times. The CDR3 region has the DNA TGTGCCAGCAGTTCATCGGGACTAGCGGCCCACGAGCAGTACTTC. This codes for CASSSSGLAAHEQYF. The V and J genes are TRBV13 and TRBJ2-7; the match to TRBD2 covers 11 bases. The J segment lost 5 bases and the V segment lost 6 bases, leaving 9 bases of the junction unmatched. The CDR3 sequence is 15 residues long. Germline V gene lookup returns CDR1 PRHDT and CDR2 FYEKMQ (reference sequence).

This clone was seen once. The rearrangement uses TRBV6-1 and TRBJ1-2; D is unclear. In germline, CDR1 is MNHNS, CDR2 SASEGT. CDR3 length: 13 residues. The germline V and J ends were trimmed by 2 bases and 5 bases, with 9 bases remaining between them. In DNA form, the CDR3 reads TGTGCCAGCAGTGAACTGGACTCATATGGCTACACCTTC. Amino acid sequence: CASSELDSYGYTF.

The chain uses TRBV5-5 and TRBJ1-2; 7 bases are a match to TRBD1. The CDR3 extends over 14 amino acids. Germline V gives CDR1 SGHKS, CDR2 YYEKEE (reference sequence). V trimming: 2 bases; J trimming: 4 bases; junction bases outside the gene matches: 5. The CDR3 reads CASSFSGDSYGYTF. CDR3 sequence (DNA): TGTGCCAGCAGCTTTAGTGGGGACAGCTATGGCTACACCTTC.

J is TRBJ1-1 and V is TRBV29-1; possible D gene TRBD1, 5 bases. Germline CDR1 reads SQVTM; CDR2 reads ANQGSEA. V gave up 7 bases and J gave up 1 base, with 7 bases separating them. CDR3 size: 11 residues. CDR3 sequence (DNA): TGCAGCGGAGGGGAGAACACTGAAGCTTTCTTT. Translating gives CSGGENTEAFF.

V and J are TRBV29-1 and TRBJ1-2; weak D call: TRBD1 (5 bases). The CDR3 contains 13 residues. The V and J ends lost 3 bases and 0 bases respectively, with 8 bases between them. From germline, CDR1 is SQVTM and CDR2 ANQGSEA. In nucleotides, the CDR3 is TGCAGCGTTGAGGGGGGAGCTAACTATGGCTACACCTTC. Protein: CSVEGGANYGYTF. The whole variable domain, filled in from reference TRBV29-1 and TRBJ1-2, reads SAVISQKPSRDICQRGTSLTIQCQVDSQVTMMFWYRQQPGQSLTLIATANQGSEATYESGFVIDKFPISRPNLTFSTLTVSNMSPEDSSIYLCSVEGGANYGYTFGSGTRLTVV.

This chain connects TRBV11-2 to TRBJ2-1; TRBD2 aligns across 11 bases. The CDR3 is made up of 18 amino acids. Looked up from germline, CDR1 is SGHAT and CDR2 is FQNNGV. V lost 5 bases, J lost 4 bases, and 13 bases stayed unmatched. Written as DNA, the CDR3 is TGTGCCAGCAGCCCGCTGGGGCTAGCGGGGGGACAATACAATGAGCAGTTCTTC. It is translated as CASSPLGLAGGQYNEQFF.

This sequence joins TRBV3-1 (or the pseudogene TRBV3-2) and TRBJ2-2; a possible D gene is TRBD2 (6 bases). The germline V and J ends were trimmed by 1 base and 6 bases, with 21 bases remaining between them. The CDR3 length is 18 residues. Germline CDR1 is LGHDT and CDR2 is YNNKEL (reference sequence). CDR3 nucleotides: TGTGCCAGCAGCCAAGCCATCGGGACTCGAGTCCCCTCCGGGGAGCTGTTTTTT. Translation gives CASSQAIGTRVPSGELFF.

J is TRBJ2-1 and V is TRBV5-4; 8 bases are shared with TRBD2. The CDR3 has 17 amino acids. The V and J ends lost 0 bases and 9 bases, in that order; junction bases with no gene match: 14. Germline V gives CDR1 SGHNT, CDR2 YYREEE (reference sequence). CDR3 sequence reads: CASSLAVRTSRMGEQFF. CDR3 in DNA: TGTGCCAGCAGCTTGGCCGTTAGGACTAGCAGAATGGGTGAGCAGTTCTTC.

This chain joins TRBV2 and TRBJ1-2; D ambiguous. Germline V lookup: CDR1 SNHLY, CDR2 FYNNEI. This CDR3 contains 13 residues. V was cut by 1 base and J by 5 bases, with 8 bases left in between. In DNA form, the CDR3 reads TGTGCCAGCAGTGAAGAGGTGGGGTATGGCTACACCTTC. Its protein product is CASSEEVGYGYTF.

This chain uses TRBV7-8 with TRBJ2-6; the match to TRBD2 covers 8 bases. Germline CDR1 reads SGHVS; CDR2 reads FQNEAQ. The CDR3 runs 12 residues. V was pared by 5 bases and J by 11 bases, with 2 bases of the junction left unmatched. CDR3 in DNA: TGTGCCAGCAGCCCGGGAGGGGACGTCCTGACTTTC. The encoded protein is CASSPGGDVLTF.